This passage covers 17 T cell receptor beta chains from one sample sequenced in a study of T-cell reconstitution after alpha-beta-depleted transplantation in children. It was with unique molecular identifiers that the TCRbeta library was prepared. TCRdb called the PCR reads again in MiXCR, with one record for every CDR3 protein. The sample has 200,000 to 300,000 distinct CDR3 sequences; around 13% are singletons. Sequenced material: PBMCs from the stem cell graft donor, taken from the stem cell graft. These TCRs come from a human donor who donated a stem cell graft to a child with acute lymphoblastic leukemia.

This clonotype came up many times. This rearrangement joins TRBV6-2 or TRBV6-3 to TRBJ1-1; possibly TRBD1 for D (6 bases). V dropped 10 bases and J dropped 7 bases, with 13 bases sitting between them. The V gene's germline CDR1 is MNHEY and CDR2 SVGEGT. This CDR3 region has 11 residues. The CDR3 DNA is TGTGCCACCCACGGGGGCAATGAAGCTTTCTTT. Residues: CATHGGNEAFF.

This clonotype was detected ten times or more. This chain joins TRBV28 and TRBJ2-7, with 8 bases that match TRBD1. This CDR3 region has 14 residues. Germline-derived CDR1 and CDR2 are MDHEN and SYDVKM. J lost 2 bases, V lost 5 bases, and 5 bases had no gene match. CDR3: CASSPPRGPYEQYF. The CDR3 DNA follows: TGTGCCAGCAGTCCCCCCAGGGGGCCCTACGAGCAGTACTTC.

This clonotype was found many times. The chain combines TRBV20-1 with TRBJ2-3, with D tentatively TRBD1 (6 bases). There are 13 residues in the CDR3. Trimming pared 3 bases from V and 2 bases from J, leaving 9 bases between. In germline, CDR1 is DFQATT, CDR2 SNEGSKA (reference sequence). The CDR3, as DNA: TGCAGTGCTAGCCGACAGGTCACAGATACGCAGTATTTT. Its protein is CSASRQVTDTQYF.

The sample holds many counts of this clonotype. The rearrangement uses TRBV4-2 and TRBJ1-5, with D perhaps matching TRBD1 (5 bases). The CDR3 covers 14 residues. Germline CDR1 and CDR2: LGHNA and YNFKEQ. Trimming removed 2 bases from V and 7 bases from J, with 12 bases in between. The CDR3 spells CASSQRLGGQPQHF. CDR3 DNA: TGTGCCAGCAGCCAACGGCTTGGGGGACAGCCCCAGCATTTT.

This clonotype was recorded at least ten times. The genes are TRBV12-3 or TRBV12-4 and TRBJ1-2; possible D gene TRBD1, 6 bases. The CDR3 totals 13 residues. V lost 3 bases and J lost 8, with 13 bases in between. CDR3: CASSFAGARGYTF. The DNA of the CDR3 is TGTGCCAGCAGTTTTGCAGGGGCGCGAGGCTACACCTTC.

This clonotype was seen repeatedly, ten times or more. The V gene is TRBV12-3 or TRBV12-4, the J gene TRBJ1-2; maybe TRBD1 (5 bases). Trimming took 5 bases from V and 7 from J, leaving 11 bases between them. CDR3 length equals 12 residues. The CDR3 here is CASSQGLGGYTF. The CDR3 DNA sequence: TGTGCCAGCAGTCAGGGTTTAGGTGGCTACACCTTC.

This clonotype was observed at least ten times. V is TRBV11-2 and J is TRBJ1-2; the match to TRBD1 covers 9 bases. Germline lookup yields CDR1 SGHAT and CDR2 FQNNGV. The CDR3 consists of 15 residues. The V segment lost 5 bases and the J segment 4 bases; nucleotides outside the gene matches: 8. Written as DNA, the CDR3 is TGTGCCAGCAGCCCGCCGGGACAGGGTTCCTATGGCTACACCTTC. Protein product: CASSPPGQGSYGYTF.

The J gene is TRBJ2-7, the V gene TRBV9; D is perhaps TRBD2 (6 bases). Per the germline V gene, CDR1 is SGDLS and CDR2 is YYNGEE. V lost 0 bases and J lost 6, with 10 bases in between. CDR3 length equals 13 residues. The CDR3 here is CASSVGGVSEQYF. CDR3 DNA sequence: TGTGCCAGCAGCGTAGGGGGGGTTAGCGAGCAGTACTTC.

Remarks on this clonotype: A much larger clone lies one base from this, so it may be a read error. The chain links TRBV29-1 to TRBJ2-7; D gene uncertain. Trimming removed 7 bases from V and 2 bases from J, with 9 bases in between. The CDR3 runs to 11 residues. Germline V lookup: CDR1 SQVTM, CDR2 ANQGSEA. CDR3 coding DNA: TGCAGCGCCGAGACCCCCTACGAGCAGTACTTC. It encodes CSAETPYEQYF.

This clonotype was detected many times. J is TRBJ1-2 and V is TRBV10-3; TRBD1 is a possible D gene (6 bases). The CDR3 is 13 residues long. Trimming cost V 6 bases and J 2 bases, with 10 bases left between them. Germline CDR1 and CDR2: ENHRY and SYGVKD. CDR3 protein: CAISRGANYGYTF. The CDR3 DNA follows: TGTGCCATCAGCCGGGGGGCAAACTATGGCTACACCTTC.

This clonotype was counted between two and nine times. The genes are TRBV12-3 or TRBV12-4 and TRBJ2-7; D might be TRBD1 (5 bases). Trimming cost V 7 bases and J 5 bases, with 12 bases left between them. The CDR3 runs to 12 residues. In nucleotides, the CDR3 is TGTGCCAGCATAGGGGTCCCCCACGAGCAGTACTTC. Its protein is CASIGVPHEQYF.

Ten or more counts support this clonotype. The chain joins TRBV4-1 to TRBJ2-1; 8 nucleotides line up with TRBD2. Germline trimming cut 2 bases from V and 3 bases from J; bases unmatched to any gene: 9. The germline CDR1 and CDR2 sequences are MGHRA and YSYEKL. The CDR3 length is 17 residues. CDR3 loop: CASSQTPVSGSYNEQFF. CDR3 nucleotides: TGCGCCAGCAGCCAAACGCCCGTGAGCGGGAGCTACAATGAGCAGTTCTTC.

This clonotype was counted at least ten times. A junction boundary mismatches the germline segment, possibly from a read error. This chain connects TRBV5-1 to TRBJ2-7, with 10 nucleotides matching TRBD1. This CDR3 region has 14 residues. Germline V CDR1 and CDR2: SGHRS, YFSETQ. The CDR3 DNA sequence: TGTGCCAGCAGCCCCGGACAGGGGGCCTACGAGCAGTACTTC. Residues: CASSPGQGAYEQYF. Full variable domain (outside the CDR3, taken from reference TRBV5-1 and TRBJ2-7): KAGVTQTPRYLIKTRGQQVTLSCSPISGHRSVSWYQQTPGQGLQFLFEYFSETQRNKGNFPGRFSGRQFSNSRSEMNVSTLELGDSALYLCASSPGQGAYEQYFGPGTRLTVT.

The CDR3 DNA sequence: TGCAGTGCTAGCTCTAGCGGGCGAACCTACGAGCAGTACTTC. Amino acids: CSASSSGRTYEQYF. The V gene is TRBV20-1, the J gene TRBJ2-7; the match to TRBD2 covers 8 bases. The CDR3 is 14 amino acids. With V trimmed by 3 bases and J by 2 bases, 6 bases remained unmatched. CDR1 DFQATT and CDR2 SNEGSKA come from the germline V gene (reference sequence).

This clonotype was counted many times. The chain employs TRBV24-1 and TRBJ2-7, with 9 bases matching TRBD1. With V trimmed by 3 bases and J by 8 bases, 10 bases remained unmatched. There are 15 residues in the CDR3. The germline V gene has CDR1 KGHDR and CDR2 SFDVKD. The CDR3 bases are TGTGCCACCAGTGATGACAGGGGGGGCGCCATGAAGCAGTACTTC. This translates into CATSDDRGGAMKQYF.

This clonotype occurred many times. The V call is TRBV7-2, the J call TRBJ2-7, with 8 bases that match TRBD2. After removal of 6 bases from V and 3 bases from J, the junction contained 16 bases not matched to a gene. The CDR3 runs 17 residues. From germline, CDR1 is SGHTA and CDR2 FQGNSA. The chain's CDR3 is CASSSSGGVSGNYEQYF. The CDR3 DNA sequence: TGTGCCAGCAGTTCCTCCGGGGGGGTATCCGGGAACTACGAGCAGTACTTC. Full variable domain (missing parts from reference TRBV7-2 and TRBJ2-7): GAGVSQSPSNKVTEKGKDVELRCDPISGHTALYWYRQSLGQGLEFLIYFQGNSAPDKSGLPSDRFSAERTGGSVSTLTIQRTQQEDSAVYLCASSSSGGVSGNYEQYFGPGTRLTVT.

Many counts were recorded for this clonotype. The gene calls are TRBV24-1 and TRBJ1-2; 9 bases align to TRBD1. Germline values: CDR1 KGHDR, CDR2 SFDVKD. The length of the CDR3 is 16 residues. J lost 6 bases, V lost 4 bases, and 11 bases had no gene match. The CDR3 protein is CATSDSGTGYFNGYTF. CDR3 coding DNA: TGTGCCACCAGTGACTCCGGGACAGGGTACTTTAATGGCTACACCTTC.